The next 30 T cell receptor beta chains were all read from a single sample in a study of shared clonotypes between healthy human individuals. Sequencing was performed with immunoSEQ multiplex PCR; in TCRdb, only in-frame clones are kept and a portion is missing. The data hold approximately 480,000 clones, with about 80% observed a single time. The sequencing sample was made of PBMCs. The receptors stem from a woman aged 35 to 49 in good health. Some clones in this sample may be carry-over from other donors' samples.

With regard to this clone: This likely traces to a read error, being one base from a far larger clone. Other DNA sequences from this sample encode an identical CDR3 as well. The gene calls are TRBV5-1 and TRBJ1-1; D unclear. The CDR3 has 14 amino acids. Germline V gene lookup returns CDR1 SGHRS and CDR2 YFSETQ. CDR3 loop: CASSLGGMNTEAFF. DNA for the CDR3: TGCGCCAGCAGCTTGGGCGGAATGAACACTGAAGCTTTTTTT. Full variable domain (remainder filled in from reference TRBV5-1 and TRBJ1-1): KAGVTQTPRYLIKTRGQQVTLSCSPISGHRSVSWYQQTPGQGLQFLFEYFSETQRNKGNFPGRFSGRQFSNSRSEMNVSTLELGDSALYLCASSLGGMNTEAFFGQGTRLTVV.

This chain joins TRBV5-1 and TRBJ2-7; 7 nucleotides agree with TRBD2. Germline CDR1 SGHRS, CDR2 YFSETQ. CDR3 length: 15 residues. The junction had 11 bases not matched to a gene; V was cut back by 4 bases and J by 4 bases. The CDR3, as DNA: TGCGCCAGCAGCCCCGGGGGGAGTGCTTGGTACGAGCAGTACTTC. This gives the protein CASSPGGSAWYEQYF.

The J gene is TRBJ1-3, the V gene TRBV5-1, with D perhaps TRBD1 (5 bases). The CDR3 spans 16 residues. Deletions cut 0 bases from V and 3 bases from J, with 13 bases between. CDR1 is SGHRS, CDR2 YFSETQ, per germline. CDR3 coding DNA: TGCGCCAGCAGCTTGGAATCGGCGAGGGGTGGAAACACCATATATTTT. As protein: CASSLESARGGNTIYF.

J is TRBJ2-2 and V is TRBV6-1; D gene unclear. The CDR3 sequence is 14 residues long. Germline CDR1 is MNHNS and CDR2 is SASEGT. Trimming took 7 bases from V and 1 from J, leaving 10 bases between them. The DNA of the CDR3 is TGTGCCAGCACCCGAGACGGGAACACCGGGGAGCTGTTTTTT. This encodes CASTRDGNTGELFF.

The V and J genes are TRBV5-1 and TRBJ1-2, with D tentatively TRBD1 (6 bases). Trimming took 0 bases from V and 4 from J, leaving 10 bases between them. The CDR3 has 14 residues. Germline values: CDR1 SGHRS, CDR2 YFSETQ. Here the CDR3 reads CASSLDPGAYGYTF. Written as DNA, the CDR3 is TGCGCCAGCAGCTTGGATCCAGGGGCCTATGGCTACACCTTC. Full variable domain (rest looked up from reference TRBV5-1 and TRBJ1-2): KAGVTQTPRYLIKTRGQQVTLSCSPISGHRSVSWYQQTPGQGLQFLFEYFSETQRNKGNFPGRFSGRQFSNSRSEMNVSTLELGDSALYLCASSLDPGAYGYTFGSGTRLTVV.

The chain recombines TRBV5-1 with TRBJ2-3; D is unclear. Trimming removed 4 bases at V and 0 bases at J, with 18 bases between. The CDR3 has 17 amino acids. Germline V lookup: CDR1 SGHRS, CDR2 YFSETQ. The CDR3 nucleotides read TGCGCCAGCAGCCTACCACTATATGGCCCTAGCACAGATACGCAGTATTTT. It yields the protein CASSLPLYGPSTDTQYF.

The chain is built from TRBV4-2 and TRBJ2-1, with D perhaps assigned TRBD1 or TRBD2 (5 bases each). The CDR3 totals 17 residues. From germline, CDR1 is LGHNA and CDR2 YNFKEQ. V lost 0 bases, J lost 3 bases, and 15 bases lay in between. CDR3 in DNA: TGTGCCAGCAGCCAAGATGTGGGGGAGCTTAGCTACAATGAGCAGTTCTTC. It is translated as CASSQDVGELSYNEQFF.

The chain combines TRBV19 with TRBJ2-6, with D possibly matching TRBD1 (6 bases). The CDR3 runs 16 residues. Germline lookup yields CDR1 LNHDA and CDR2 SQIVND (reference sequence). The germline V and J ends were trimmed by 9 bases and 2 bases, with 17 bases remaining between them. The CDR3 reads CASGKTGFPGANVLTF. For the CDR3, the DNA is TGTGCCAGCGGGAAGACAGGTTTCCCTGGGGCCAACGTCCTGACTTTC.

This chain joins TRBV5-8 and TRBJ2-7, with 7 bases aligning to TRBD2. The CDR3 totals 15 residues. V trimming: 2 bases; J trimming: 1 base; junction bases outside the gene matches: 6. Germline assignment: CDR1 SGHTS and CDR2 YDEGEE. CDR3 nucleotides: TGTGCCAGCAGCTTCAGCGGGATTCTTTCCTACGAGCAGTACTTC. It translates to CASSFSGILSYEQYF.

V is TRBV6-7 and J is TRBJ2-2, with a weak D call TRBD2 (5 bases). TRBV6-7 is noted as an ORF with a role that remains uncertain. This CDR3 is 17 amino acids long. V was pared by 5 bases and J by 4 bases, with 20 bases between. CDR3: CASSPQMGEPSTGELFF. The DNA for the CDR3 is TGTGCCAGCAGTCCCCAGATGGGAGAACCCAGCACCGGGGAGCTGTTTTTT.

J is TRBJ2-3 and V is TRBV4-2, with D possibly being TRBD2 (6 bases). V was pared by 3 bases and J by 6 bases, with 13 bases between. Germline assignment: CDR1 LGHNA and CDR2 YNFKEQ. The CDR3 consists of 14 residues. DNA for the CDR3: TGTGCCAGCAGCCACGGGGGAGCAGGTGATACGCAGTATTTT. This gives the protein CASSHGGAGDTQYF.

This chain joins TRBV7-2 and TRBJ2-2, with D unclear. Germline V gene lookup returns CDR1 SGHTA and CDR2 FQGNSA. CDR3 size: 14 residues. V dropped 5 bases and J dropped 0 bases, with 7 bases sitting between them. In DNA, the CDR3 is TGTGCCAGCAGCGGTACTACGAACACCGGGGAGCTGTTTTTT. As protein: CASSGTTNTGELFF.

Concerning this clone: The sample contains more than one DNA sequence encoding this CDR3. The rearrangement links TRBV5-1 to TRBJ2-7; tentative D call: TRBD2 (6 bases). CDR1 and CDR2 from the germline V gene are SGHRS and YFSETQ. V was cut by 0 bases and J by 4 bases, with 11 bases left in between. The CDR3 sequence is 14 residues long. The DNA for the CDR3 is TGCGCCAGCAGCTTGGGGGGGACTGGATACGAGCAGTACTTC. Its translation is CASSLGGTGYEQYF.

The CDR3 region is CASSPLGTSVTYEQYF. CDR3 sequence (DNA): TGTGCCAGCAGCCCCCTCGGGACTAGCGTTACCTACGAGCAGTACTTC. This chain connects TRBV11-2 to TRBJ2-7; 10 bases fit TRBD2. Germline V gene lookup returns CDR1 SGHAT and CDR2 FQNNGV. V dropped 5 bases and J dropped 2; count of bases not matched to a gene: 9. The CDR3 has 16 residues.

The genes are TRBV10-3 and TRBJ2-7, with D tentatively TRBD2 (5 bases). The CDR3 runs 13 residues. The V end was cut by 0 bases, the J end by 7 bases, with 10 bases between. Germline loops: CDR1 ENHRY, CDR2 SYGVKD. In DNA, the CDR3 is TGTGCCATCAGTGAGTCGGGGAGCAAAGAGCAGTACTTC. It codes for CAISESGSKEQYF.

This clone was counted a single time. This chain uses TRBV5-1 with TRBJ1-4; the match to TRBD1 covers 10 bases. Per germline, CDR1 SGHRS and CDR2 YFSETQ. J lost 8 bases, V lost 2 bases, and 6 bases had no gene match. This CDR3 is 15 amino acids long. Written as DNA, the CDR3 is TGCGCCAGCAGCTTATCCGGGACAGGGGTGGAAAAACTGTTTTTT. Residues: CASSLSGTGVEKLFF.

The chain links TRBV27 to TRBJ2-1; no reliable D call. With 7 bases removed from V and 1 base from J, the gap between germline ends came to 8 bases. Germline V CDR1 and CDR2: MNHEY, SMNVEV (reference sequence). This CDR3 spans 13 amino acids. The CDR3 sequence is CASTDTSYNEQFF. CDR3 DNA: TGTGCCAGCACTGACACATCCTACAATGAGCAGTTCTTC.

The sample holds one count of this clone. The chain is built from TRBV19 and TRBJ2-5; 7 bases align to TRBD1. The germline CDR1 and CDR2 sequences are LNHDA and SQIVND (reference sequence). The V segment lost 5 bases and the J segment 5 bases; nucleotides outside the gene matches: 8. This CDR3 spans 14 amino acids. The CDR3 spells CASSRQGDWETQYF. The CDR3 DNA reads TGTGCCAGTAGTCGGCAGGGGGATTGGGAGACCCAGTACTTC.

The gene calls are TRBV7-3 and TRBJ2-1, with D perhaps matching TRBD2 (6 bases). The ends were cut back, 5 bases at V and 3 bases at J, with 14 bases in the middle. CDR3 length equals 15 residues. From germline, CDR1 is SGHTA and CDR2 FQGTGA. The CDR3 bases are TGTGCCAGCAGCCCCTTGGGGGGATTCTACAATGAGCAGTTCTTC. Its translation: CASSPLGGFYNEQFF.

This chain uses TRBV15 with TRBJ2-5, with 9 bases identical to TRBD1. TRBJ2-7 matches the DNA end more closely, so the J call is doubtful. CDR3 size: 15 residues. CDR1 is LNHNV and CDR2 is YYDKDF in the germline V gene (reference sequence). CDR3 in DNA: TGTGCCACCAGCAGAGAGCGGACAGGGGCCTACGAGCAGTACTTC. This codes for CATSRERTGAYEQYF.

V usage is TRBV5-5 and J usage is TRBJ2-7; tentative D call: TRBD1 (6 bases). The CDR3 consists of 14 residues. The germline V gene encodes CDR1 SGHKS and CDR2 YYEKEE (reference sequence). V lost 2 bases to trimming and J lost 0 bases, with 9 bases between them. In nucleotides, the CDR3 is TGTGCCAGCAGCTTACGACAGGACTCCTACGAGCAGTACTTC. Its protein is CASSLRQDSYEQYF.

As regards this clone: A much larger clone lies one base from this, so it may be a read error. The chain combines TRBV4-3 with TRBJ2-3; TRBD2 might be the D (6 bases). The CDR3 length is 17 residues. CDR1 is LGHNA and CDR2 is YSLEER in the germline V gene. The V end was cut by 0 bases, the J end by 7 bases, with 20 bases between. In nucleotides, the CDR3 is TGCGCCAGCAGCCAAGATTGGGCTAACGGGAGACTAAATACGCAGTATTTT. This sequence encodes CASSQDWANGRLNTQYF.

V gene TRBV5-1 combines with J gene TRBJ2-4, with D perhaps TRBD1 (6 bases). The V end was cut by 5 bases, the J end by 2 bases, with 11 bases between. There are 14 residues in the CDR3. Germline V gene data show CDR1 as SGHRS and CDR2 as YFSETQ. CDR3 DNA sequence: TGCGCCAGCAGTTCCACAGGGTCCAAAAACATTCAGTACTTC. Translation: CASSSTGSKNIQYF.

The chain uses TRBV30 and TRBJ1-2; possibly TRBD1 for D (6 bases). Trimming left V 1 base short and J 5 bases short, with 11 bases between. Per germline, CDR1 GTSNPN and CDR2 SVGIG (reference sequence). The CDR3 has 13 residues. The CDR3 nucleotides are TGTGCCTGGAGTGGGGGCCAGGGGTATGGCTACACCTTC. This sequence encodes CAWSGGQGYGYTF.

The CDR3 sequence: CASSFGQGANTEAFF. The CDR3, as DNA: TGCGCCAGCAGCTTTGGACAGGGGGCGAACACTGAAGCTTTCTTT. J is TRBJ1-1 and V is TRBV5-1, with 11 nucleotides matching TRBD1. After removal of 2 bases from V and 1 base from J, the junction contained 1 base not matched to a gene. Germline V lookup: CDR1 SGHRS, CDR2 YFSETQ. This CDR3 is 15 amino acids long.

The chain links TRBV11-3 to TRBJ1-1, with a tentative D call TRBD1 (6 bases). Trimming removed 7 bases at V and 5 bases at J, with 14 bases between. The CDR3 covers 13 residues. The germline V gene has CDR1 SGHNT and CDR2 YENEEA. The CDR3 loop is CASKGEGETEAFF. The CDR3 nucleotides are TGTGCCAGCAAAGGGGAGGGGGAGACTGAAGCTTTCTTT.

The V call is TRBV2, the J call TRBJ1-2, with D possibly TRBD1 on 5 matching bases. The CDR3 has 14 amino acids. V was clipped by 4 bases and J by 0 bases, with 9 bases between them. Germline CDR1 SNHLY, CDR2 FYNNEI. DNA for the CDR3: TGTGCCAGCAGTGGGACAACCGCTAACTATGGCTACACCTTC. Protein product: CASSGTTANYGYTF.

This chain joins TRBV5-1 and TRBJ2-1, with 7 bases lining up with TRBD2. V was clipped by 1 base and J by 4 bases; unmatched bases: 14. CDR1 and CDR2 (germline): SGHRS, YFSETQ. The CDR3 covers 18 residues. DNA for the CDR3: TGCGCCAGCAGCTTGACGCTTGCGGGAGCGATGCTTTACAATGAGCAGTTCTTC. Amino acids: CASSLTLAGAMLYNEQFF. Using reference TRBV5-1 and TRBJ2-1 for the parts outside the CDR3, the full variable domain is KAGVTQTPRYLIKTRGQQVTLSCSPISGHRSVSWYQQTPGQGLQFLFEYFSETQRNKGNFPGRFSGRQFSNSRSEMNVSTLELGDSALYLCASSLTLAGAMLYNEQFFGPGTRLTVL.

This clone appeared once. V usage is TRBV10-1 and J usage is TRBJ2-2; the D gene could be TRBD1 or TRBD2 (5 bases each). V was trimmed by 4 bases and J by 1 base, leaving 10 bases between them. In germline, CDR1 is WNHNN, CDR2 SYGVQD (reference sequence). The CDR3 covers 15 residues. DNA for the CDR3: TGCGCCAGCAGTGGGGGGTCGGAGAACACCGGGGAGCTGTTTTTT. It specifies CASSGGSENTGELFF.

The sample holds many counts of this clone. The V call is TRBV2, the J call TRBJ2-1; TRBD2 agrees at 12 bases. The CDR3 contains 16 residues. CDR1 is SNHLY and CDR2 is FYNNEI in the germline V gene. Trimming took 7 bases from V and 4 from J; bases not matched to a gene: 8. The CDR3 sequence: CASTLAGGLNYNEQFF. The CDR3, as DNA: TGTGCCAGCACCCTAGCGGGAGGGCTAAATTACAATGAGCAGTTCTTC.